This is a list of T cell receptor beta chains from one sample in a study of blood T cell repertoires in COVID-19. Assay: immunoSEQ multiplex PCR; the TCRdb copy retains only in-frame clones and omits some. The sample has about 82,000 clones; around 88% are singletons. Sequenced input: PBMCs or T cells enriched from blood (not recorded which). The receptors were gathered from a woman between 50 and 59 years old with acute COVID-19. Each CDR3 is given with its conserved first and last residue. The D gene is left open where the match is weak. The size entry is marked missing in some rows and otherwise reads once, few, many or a size class.

v_gene: TRBV27; abundance: few; d_gene: TRBD2; j_gene: TRBJ2-2; CDR3aa: CASSFTSGIYTGELFF; CDR3nt: TGTGCCAGCAGTTTTACTAGCGGGATTTACACCGGGGAGCTGTTTTTT
v_gene: TRBV5-4; abundance: -; d_gene: -; j_gene: TRBJ2-7; CDR3aa: CASSLGVQAYEQYF; CDR3nt: TGTGCCAGCAGCTTGGGGGTCCAGGCCTACGAGCAGTACTTC
v_gene: TRBV6-1; abundance: -; d_gene: TRBD1; j_gene: TRBJ1-2; CDR3aa: CASSEGGTGNYGYTF; CDR3nt: TGTGCCAGCAGTGAAGGCGGGACAGGGAACTATGGCTACACCTTC
v_gene: TRBV30; abundance: -; d_gene: -; j_gene: TRBJ1-6; CDR3aa: CAWSTGGRSPLHF; CDR3nt: TGTGCCTGGAGTACCGGGGGGCGTTCACCCCTCCACTTT
v_gene: TRBV12-5; abundance: -; d_gene: TRBD1; j_gene: TRBJ2-2; CDR3aa: CASGTRQGVNTGELFF; CDR3nt: TGTGCTAGTGGTACTAGACAGGGTGTGAACACCGGGGAGCTGTTTTTT
v_gene: TRBV19; abundance: -; d_gene: TRBD1; j_gene: TRBJ1-1; CDR3aa: CASSTNRGSVEAFF; CDR3nt: TGTGCCAGTAGTACCAACAGGGGAAGTGTTGAAGCTTTCTTT
v_gene: TRBV5-1; abundance: -; d_gene: TRBD1; j_gene: TRBJ1-3; CDR3aa: CASSPGQGFFSGNTIYF; CDR3nt: TGCGCCAGCAGTCCGGGACAGGGATTTTTTTCTGGAAACACCATATATTTT
v_gene: TRBV5-1; abundance: -; d_gene: -; j_gene: TRBJ1-1; CDR3aa: CASSFRQGMNTEAFF; CDR3nt: TGCGCCAGCAGCTTCAGGCAGGGGATGAACACTGAAGCTTTCTTT
v_gene: TRBV29-1; abundance: -; d_gene: TRBD2; j_gene: TRBJ2-1; CDR3aa: CSVVLGGGKDEQFF; CDR3nt: TGCAGCGTTGTTCTTGGCGGGGGGAAGGATGAGCAGTTCTTC
v_gene: TRBV6-5; abundance: -; d_gene: -; j_gene: TRBJ1-3; CDR3aa: CASMFQGGFGNTIYF; CDR3nt: TGTGCCAGCATGTTTCAGGGAGGTTTCGGAAACACCATATATTTT
v_gene: TRBV11-2; abundance: -; d_gene: -; j_gene: TRBJ1-1; CDR3aa: CASSPNRMNTEAFF; CDR3nt: TGTGCCAGCAGCCCCAACAGGATGAACACTGAAGCTTTCTTT